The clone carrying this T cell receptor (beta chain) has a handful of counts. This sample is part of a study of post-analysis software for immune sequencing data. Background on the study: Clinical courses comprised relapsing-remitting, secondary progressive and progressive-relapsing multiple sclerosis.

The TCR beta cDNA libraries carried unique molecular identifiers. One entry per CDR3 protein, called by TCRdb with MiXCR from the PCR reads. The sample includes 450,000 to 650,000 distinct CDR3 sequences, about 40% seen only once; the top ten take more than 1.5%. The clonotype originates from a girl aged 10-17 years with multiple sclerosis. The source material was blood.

Written as DNA, the CDR3 is TGTGCCAGCAGTTACAGCGGGAGGGCCCTCGAAAATGAGCAGTTCTTC. The encoded protein is CASSYSGRALENEQFF. The V call is TRBV12-3 or TRBV12-4, the J call TRBJ2-1, with 10 bases aligning to TRBD2. The CDR3 is made up of 16 amino acids. V lost 4 bases, J lost 7 bases, and 10 bases stayed unmatched.